This is a list of T cell receptor beta chains from one sample in a study. TCRdb passed the 5' RACE reads through MiXCR, listing each CDR3 protein once. The sample carries tens of thousands of distinct CDR3 sequences, around 26% recorded once. The sequenced sample was tumor-infiltrating memory CD4+ T cells sorted from the breast tumor. Source of these receptors: a female donor with breast cancer. The CDR3 runs from the conserved cysteine through the conserved F or W. The order of the fields is clone size, D gene, V gene, J gene, CDR3 protein, CDR3 DNA. A D gene is named only where the DNA matches it firmly. Size is omitted from some rows. Given values are once, few, many or a class for expanded clones.

clone_size: medium-sized
d_call: -
v_call: TRBV7-3
j_call: TRBJ2-3
cdr3_aa: CASSLAGAETDTQYF
cdr3_nt: TGTGCCAGCAGCTTAGCGGGCGCGGAGACAGATACGCAGTATTTT

clone_size: -
d_call: -
v_call: TRBV7-8
j_call: TRBJ2-2
cdr3_aa: CASSFSRNTGELFF
cdr3_nt: TGTGCCAGCAGCTTTAGTCGGAACACCGGGGAGCTGTTTTTT

clone_size: few
d_call: TRBD1
v_call: TRBV12-3/TRBV12-4
j_call: TRBJ1-1
cdr3_aa: CASSLYQGGNTEAFF
cdr3_nt: TGTGCCAGCAGTTTATATCAGGGGGGAAACACTGAAGCTTTCTTT

clone_size: -
d_call: -
v_call: TRBV28
j_call: TRBJ2-1
cdr3_aa: CASTRPSYNEQFF
cdr3_nt: TGTGCCAGCACCCGTCCCTCCTACAATGAGCAGTTCTTC

clone_size: -
d_call: -
v_call: TRBV4-3
j_call: TRBJ1-2
cdr3_aa: CASSDTAGSHGYTF
cdr3_nt: TGCGCCAGCAGCGATACGGCAGGGAGCCATGGCTACACCTTC

clone_size: few
d_call: -
v_call: TRBV6-6
j_call: TRBJ1-6
cdr3_aa: CASSSSRSSYNSPLHF
cdr3_nt: TGTGCCAGCAGTTCCTCGCGGAGCTCCTATAATTCACCCCTCCACTTT

clone_size: -
d_call: TRBD1
v_call: TRBV4-1
j_call: TRBJ2-6
cdr3_aa: CASSPGAGGRTGANVLTF
cdr3_nt: TGCGCCAGCAGCCCCGGGGCAGGGGGCCGTACTGGGGCCAACGTCCTGACTTTC

clone_size: -
d_call: TRBD1
v_call: TRBV27
j_call: TRBJ2-3
cdr3_aa: CASRTPGQGTDTQYF
cdr3_nt: TGTGCCAGCAGGACGCCGGGACAGGGCACAGATACGCAGTATTTT

clone_size: few
d_call: -
v_call: TRBV11-1
j_call: TRBJ2-1
cdr3_aa: CASSFEGSDGSNNEQFF
cdr3_nt: TGTGCCAGCAGCTTCGAGGGTTCGGACGGGAGTAACAATGAGCAGTTCTTC

clone_size: few
d_call: TRBD1
v_call: TRBV5-1
j_call: TRBJ1-1
cdr3_aa: CASSDPGQVNSGAFF
cdr3_nt: TGCGCCAGCAGCGATCCGGGACAGGTTAATTCTGGAGCTTTCTTT

clone_size: few
d_call: -
v_call: TRBV29-1
j_call: TRBJ1-4
cdr3_aa: CSAARTASNEKLFF
cdr3_nt: TGCAGCGCGGCACGGACAGCCTCTAATGAAAAACTGTTTTTT